The 10 T cell receptor beta chains in this list originate from one sample, sequenced in a study of T-cell reconstitution after alpha-beta-depleted transplantation in children. Unique molecular identifiers featured in how the TCRbeta library was prepared. TCRdb ran MiXCR on the PCR reads and lists one entry per CDR3 protein. The top ten hold roughly 3.3% of the sample, which has 450,000 to 600,000 distinct CDR3 sequences, approximately 16% seen once. Specimen: PBMCs from the stem cell graft donor, collected from the stem cell graft. Every receptor here comes from a human donor who donated a stem cell graft to a child with acute lymphoblastic leukemia.

This rearrangement joins TRBV7-8 to TRBJ1-1; a weak D match, TRBD1 (5 bases). V was cut by 5 bases and J by 2 bases, with 9 bases left in between. Germline CDR1 SGHVS, CDR2 FQNEAQ. This CDR3 comprises 13 residues. CDR3 in DNA: TGTGCCAGCAGCGGGACGGATAACACTGAAGCTTTCTTT. Its protein product is CASSGTDNTEAFF. Variable domain in full (rest from reference TRBV7-8 and TRBJ1-1): GAGVSQSPRYKVAKRGQDVALRCDPISGHVSLFWYQQALGQGPEFLTYFQNEAQLDKSGLPSDRFFAERPEGSVSTLKIQRTQQEDSAVYLCASSGTDNTEAFFGQGTRLTVV.

The J gene is TRBJ1-6, the V gene TRBV9; D may be TRBD1 (5 bases). CDR3 size: 19 residues. V lost 0 bases, J lost 5 bases, and 21 bases lay in between. CDR1 is SGDLS and CDR2 is YYNGEE in the germline V gene. CDR3 bases: TGTGCCAGCAGCGTAGACCCCGTCACGGAAAGGGGAGATAATTCACCCCTCCACTTT. This translates into CASSVDPVTERGDNSPLHF.

The gene calls are TRBV11-2 and TRBJ1-2; possibly TRBD1 for D (5 bases). The V end lost 4 bases, the J end lost 5 bases, and 29 bases lay between the germline ends. Per germline, CDR1 SGHAT and CDR2 FQNNGV. The CDR3 totals 19 residues. The CDR3 region has the DNA TGTGCCAGCAGCTCCCGCCGACGGGACCTCACTTCCCAGGGTTATGGCTACACCTTC. This translates into CASSSRRRDLTSQGYGYTF.

The rearrangement uses TRBV12-3 or TRBV12-4 and TRBJ2-7; D remains unclear. This CDR3 has 14 residues. V was shortened by 3 bases and J by 0 bases, with 9 bases between the two germline ends. Written as DNA, the CDR3 is TGTGCCAGCAGTTTGAACAGAGCCTCCTACGAGCAGTACTTC. Protein product: CASSLNRASYEQYF.

V usage is TRBV28 and J usage is TRBJ2-7; D gene ambiguous. Trimming cost V 7 bases and J 8 bases, with 15 bases left between them. The germline CDR1 and CDR2 sequences are MDHEN and SYDVKM. The CDR3 spans 12 residues. CDR3 nucleotides: TGTGCCAGCACCTTAGGACGAGAACAGCAGTACTTC. Translated: CASTLGREQQYF.

The chain combines TRBV19 with TRBJ2-6; D gene ambiguous. Per germline, CDR1 LNHDA and CDR2 SQIVND (reference sequence). The CDR3 is made up of 13 amino acids. CDR3 in DNA: TGTGCAGCAAGGTTCTCTGGGGCCAACGTCCTGACTTTC. Translated, it gives CAARFSGANVLTF.

The chain employs TRBV5-1 and TRBJ2-7; D remains unclear. This CDR3 region has 14 residues. From germline, CDR1 is SGHRS and CDR2 YFSETQ. Between the trimmed V and J ends, which lost 3 bases and 3 bases, there was a span of 13 bases. The CDR3 loop reads CASSSAYDLYEQYF. CDR3 nucleotides: TGCGCCAGCAGCTCGGCCTACGACCTCTACGAGCAGTACTTC. The variable domain in full, completed from reference TRBV5-1 and TRBJ2-7, reads KAGVTQTPRYLIKTRGQQVTLSCSPISGHRSVSWYQQTPGQGLQFLFEYFSETQRNKGNFPGRFSGRQFSNSRSEMNVSTLELGDSALYLCASSSAYDLYEQYFGPGTRLTVT.

The V gene is TRBV4-1, the J gene TRBJ1-2; TRBD1 is a possible D gene (6 bases). Germline loops: CDR1 MGHRA, CDR2 YSYEKL. V was clipped by 1 base and J by 9 bases, with 12 bases between them. The CDR3 runs to 13 residues. The CDR3 DNA reads as TGCGCCAGCAGCCAAGCCAGGGGACACAGCTACACCTTC. Translated: CASSQARGHSYTF.

This clonotype was observed at least ten times. The rearrangement joins TRBV18 to TRBJ1-1; D unresolved. V gave up 2 bases and J gave up 1 base, with 5 bases separating them. The CDR3 has 13 residues. Germline V gene data show CDR1 as KGHSH and CDR2 as LQKENI. CDR3 bases: TGTGCCAGCTCACCAGGGCAGAACACTGAAGCTTTCTTT. It codes for CASSPGQNTEAFF.

This chain's CDR3 is CAIRNIPYNEQFF. The DNA of the CDR3 is TGTGCCATCCGGAACATCCCCTACAATGAGCAGTTCTTC. The chain links TRBV10-3 to TRBJ2-1; D gene uncertain. This CDR3 region has 13 residues. V lost 8 bases and J lost 2, with 10 bases in between. Germline V gives CDR1 ENHRY, CDR2 SYGVKD.